The clone carrying this T cell receptor (beta chain) was observed once. As handled by the study authors: Amplifying reference gene primers gave estimates of nucleated cell counts. Only in-frame clones appear in the TCRdb table, and some are missing; sequencing was by immunoSEQ multiplex PCR. The DNA was the basis for D and trimming; V, J and clone size are from that table. The sample has about 320,000 clones, 70% to 90% seen once; the top ten hold roughly 7.8%. The data stem from a study of blood T cell repertoires in COVID-19. Across the whole study: Nucleic acid was either cDNA or gDNA, and it came from T cells, B-cell-depleted T cells, or PBMCs.

Germline trimming cut 11 bases from V and 2 bases from J; bases unmatched to any gene: 14. The CDR3 length is 15 residues. Per the germline V gene, CDR1 is SNHLY and CDR2 is FYNNEI. The chain uses TRBV2 and TRBJ1-2; 7 positions match TRBD1. This clonotype was sampled from a human donor in a cohort sampled during active COVID-19. The sample consisted of peripheral blood. The CDR3 sequence is CAGHRQGGFNYGYTF. Here the CDR3 DNA reads TGTGCCGGTCATAGACAGGGTGGTTTCAACTATGGCTACACCTTC.